Presented here are 4 T cell receptor beta chains from one specimen sequenced in a study of cytomegalovirus exposure and HLA in healthy donors. PCR primers comprised 60 Vbeta and 13 Jbeta primers. This table comes from immunoSEQ multiplex PCR, and its TCRdb copy is limited to in-frame clones, with some not included. The sample carries roughly 100,000 clones, more than 75% recorded once. Material: PBMCs. These receptor sequences come from a woman aged 45-65 years in good health and CMV-seropositive.

A few counts support this clone. CDR3 residues: CSVLRDRGVTEAFF. In DNA, the CDR3 is TGCAGCGTCCTCAGGGACAGGGGGGTCACTGAAGCTTTCTTT. The V and J genes are TRBV29-1 and TRBJ1-1; 11 nucleotides agree with TRBD1. CDR1 is SQVTM, CDR2 ANQGSEA, per germline. V lost 6 bases to trimming and J lost 4 bases; unmatched junction nucleotides: 7. This CDR3 region has 14 residues.

This rearrangement joins TRBV28 to TRBJ2-3; 7 bases are shared with TRBD2. The V gene's germline CDR1 is MDHEN and CDR2 SYDVKM. J gave up 0 bases and V 6 bases, and 18 bases lay outside the gene matches. There are 19 residues in the CDR3. Written as DNA, the CDR3 is TGTGCCAGCAGCCCCTTCGTTCTGTGGGGGGGGACTAGCACAGATACGCAGTATTTT. This codes for CASSPFVLWGGTSTDTQYF.

The chain uses TRBV11-2 and TRBJ1-1; D may be TRBD1 (6 bases). The CDR3 covers 15 residues. Germline V gene lookup returns CDR1 SGHAT and CDR2 FQNNGV. V lost 2 bases to trimming and J lost 3 bases, with 13 bases between them. The CDR3 here is CASSLIPGQYTEAFF. As DNA, the CDR3 is TGTGCCAGCAGCTTAATCCCCGGACAGTACACTGAAGCTTTCTTT.

The chain is built from TRBV4-3 and TRBJ2-2; TRBD1 agrees at 7 bases. With 0 bases clipped from V and 0 bases from J, the junction kept 7 bases outside the gene matches. The germline gives CDR1 LGHNA, CDR2 YSLEER. This CDR3 is built from 18 residues. CDR3 nucleotides: TGCGCCAGCAGCCAAGAAACAGGGGCGGCGGCGAACACCGGGGAGCTGTTTTTT. Amino acids: CASSQETGAAANTGELFF.